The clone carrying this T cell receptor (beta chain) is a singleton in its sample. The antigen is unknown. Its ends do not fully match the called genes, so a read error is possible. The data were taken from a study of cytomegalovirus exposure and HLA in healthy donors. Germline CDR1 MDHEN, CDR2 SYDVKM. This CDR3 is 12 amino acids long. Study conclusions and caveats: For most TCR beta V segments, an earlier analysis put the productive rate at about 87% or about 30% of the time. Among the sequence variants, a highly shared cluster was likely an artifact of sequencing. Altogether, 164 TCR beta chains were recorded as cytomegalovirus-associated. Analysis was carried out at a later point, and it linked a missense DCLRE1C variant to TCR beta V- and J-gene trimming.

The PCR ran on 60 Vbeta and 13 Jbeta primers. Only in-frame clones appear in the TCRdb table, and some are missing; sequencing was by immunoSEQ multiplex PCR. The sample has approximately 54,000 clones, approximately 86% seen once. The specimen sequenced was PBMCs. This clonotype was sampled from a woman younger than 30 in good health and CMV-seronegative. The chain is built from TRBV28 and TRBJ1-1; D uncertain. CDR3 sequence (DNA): TGTGCCAGCACTAAGCAGCAACTTCCGGGTGAGTTT. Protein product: CASTKQQLPGEF.